This is a list of T cell receptor beta chains from one sample in a study of OX40 agonist ivuxolimab in advanced cancers. The protocol was immunoSEQ multiplex PCR, while the TCRdb copy is restricted to in-frame clones and leaves out a portion. The table records more than 65,000 clones, more than 70% of them present only once. Material: CD4+ or CD8+ T cells sorted from blood, obtained in a trial of the OX40 agonist ivuxolimab. The receptor source for this set is an adult with an advanced solid tumor such as melanoma, head and neck, liver or kidney cancer. The CDR3 runs from the conserved cysteine through the conserved F or W. The D gene is left open where the match is weak. The size entry is marked missing in some rows and otherwise reads once, few, many or a size class.

CDR3 DNA	CDR3 protein	clone size	D gene	V gene	J gene
TGCGCCAGCAGCAAGCGGGGGAGCACAGATACGCAGTATTTT	CASSKRGSTDTQYF	once	TRBD2	TRBV5-1	TRBJ2-3
TGTGCCAGCAGTGGGCAGGGGGCGTCTTCCTCGCAGTATTTT	CASSGQGASSSQYF	-	TRBD1	TRBV6-1	TRBJ2-3
TGTGCCAGCAGCCCGTCCTCCAGACTGAGAAACTATGGCTACACCTTC	CASSPSSRLRNYGYTF	few	-	TRBV11-1	TRBJ1-2
TGTGCCAGTAGTAAACAACTCAATCAGCCCCAGCATTTT	CASSKQLNQPQHF	once	-	TRBV19	TRBJ1-5
TGTGCCAGCAGGGGACTAGGAGGTGAGCAGTACTTC	CASRGLGGEQYF	-	TRBD2	TRBV6-5	TRBJ2-7
TGTGCCAGCAGCGTAGCCTCCTATAATTCACCCCTCCACTTT	CASSVASYNSPLHF	-	-	TRBV9	TRBJ1-6
TGTGCCACCCCCCGTGAGAGGGGTACAGAGACCCAGTACTTC	CATPRERGTETQYF	few	-	TRBV10-3	TRBJ2-5
TGTGCCAGCTCACCAGGTGGGACCCAGTACTTC	CASSPGGTQYF	-	-	TRBV18	TRBJ2-5
TGTGCCAGCAGCTTACCGGGGAACACTGAAGCTTTCTTT	CASSLPGNTEAFF	-	-	TRBV7-9	TRBJ1-1
TGTGCCATCAGTGCCCCGGGTTACTACGAGCAGTACTTC	CAISAPGYYEQYF	-	-	TRBV10-3	TRBJ2-7
TGTGCCAGCAGCGTAGAGGCAGGGGCTTACAATGAGCAGTTCTTC	CASSVEAGAYNEQFF	-	-	TRBV9	TRBJ2-1
TGTGCCAGCAGTTTGACAGGGGCGCTGATGAACACTGAAGCTTTCTTT	CASSLTGALMNTEAFF	-	TRBD1	TRBV27	TRBJ1-1
TGTGCCAGCAGCGGGGACTCGGGCTATGGCTACACCTTC	CASSGDSGYGYTF	-	-	TRBV9	TRBJ1-2
TGCGCCAGCAGCTTAGGCGGACAGAGCAATCAGCCCCAGCATTTT	CASSLGGQSNQPQHF	-	-	TRBV5-1	TRBJ1-5
TGCGCCAGCAGCTTGACCCCGAACACTGAAGCTTTCTTT	CASSLTPNTEAFF	-	-	TRBV5-1	TRBJ1-1
TGTGCCAGCAGACTGACAGGGATCGGGGAGCTGTTTTTT	CASRLTGIGELFF	-	TRBD1	TRBV5-6	TRBJ2-2
TGTGCCAGTAAACGGACTGGGGGAAAGCTGGCCCAGCATTTT	CASKRTGGKLAQHF	-	-	TRBV19	TRBJ1-5
TGTGCCAGCAGCGTAGGAGGGACAGGGAGCCACGAGCAGTACTTC	CASSVGGTGSHEQYF	-	TRBD1	TRBV9	TRBJ2-7
TGTGCCAGCAGGGCCGGGCAGGGGCCTTGGCAGCCCCAGCATTTT	CASRAGQGPWQPQHF	few	-	TRBV5-8	TRBJ1-5
TGCGCCAGCAGCTTGGGCTGGGACCAAGAGACCCAGTACTTC	CASSLGWDQETQYF	-	-	TRBV5-1	TRBJ2-5
TGTGCCAGCAGTCTACTACAGGGTGGGGGGGAAAAACTGTTTTTT	CASSLLQGGGEKLFF	-	-	TRBV28	TRBJ1-4
TGCGCCAGCAGCTTAGGACAGACTCAGTCCTACGAGCAGTACTTC	CASSLGQTQSYEQYF	-	-	TRBV5-1	TRBJ2-7
TGTGCCAGCAGTAAGAGGTCGCCTGAACTCCCCGAAAAACTGTTTTTT	CASSKRSPELPEKLFF	-	-	TRBV14	TRBJ1-4
TGTGCCAGCAGCCGGGACCAATCTTTAGATTCACCCCTCCACTTT	CASSRDQSLDSPLHF	-	-	TRBV7-9	TRBJ1-6
TGTGCCAGCAGTGTGAGGGGAGGGCATAATTCACCCCTCCACTTT	CASSVRGGHNSPLHF	-	-	TRBV2	TRBJ1-6
TGTGCCAGCAGTTTATTGGGCGAATTGACCCTCCACTTT	CASSLLGELTLHF	-	-	TRBV27	TRBJ1-6
TGTGCCAGCAGTGAACAGGGGGGAGGAAGCGAGCAGTACTTC	CASSEQGGGSEQYF	-	-	TRBV2	TRBJ2-7
TGTGCCAGCACCGAGATGGGGACCTCGAACACTGAAGCTTTCTTT	CASTEMGTSNTEAFF	-	-	TRBV28	TRBJ1-1
TGTGCCAGCAGTGGGGGGGGCCAAGGGACAGTGAATTCACCCCTCCACTTT	CASSGGGQGTVNSPLHF	once	TRBD1	TRBV28	TRBJ1-6
TGTGCCAGCAGCTTAGTAGGCGGGGGGGCTGAGCAGTTCTTC	CASSLVGGGAEQFF	-	TRBD2	TRBV7-2	TRBJ2-1
TGTGCCAGCAGAACAGTAAACACTGAAGCTTTCTTT	CASRTVNTEAFF	-	-	TRBV27	TRBJ1-1
TGCGCCAGCAGCTTGGCCGGGACAGTGACCACAGATACGCAGTATTTT	CASSLAGTVTTDTQYF	-	TRBD1	TRBV5-1	TRBJ2-3
TGCGCCAGCAGCTTGGCCGAGGGCCAATCCTACAATGAGCAGTTCTTC	CASSLAEGQSYNEQFF	-	-	TRBV5-1	TRBJ2-1
TGCGCCAGCAGCGTGGGTTCAGGAAACGAGCAGTACTTC	CASSVGSGNEQYF	-	-	TRBV5-1	TRBJ2-7
TGTGCCAGCACAGGGGGCTCTAACTATGGCTACACCTTC	CASTGGSNYGYTF	-	TRBD1	TRBV28	TRBJ1-2
TGTGCCATCAGCCAACAGGGGCGGGACTATGGCTACACCTTC	CAISQQGRDYGYTF	-	TRBD1	TRBV10-3	TRBJ1-2
TGTGCCACCAGCAGACCTGGGACAGTCTTTGGCACCGGGGAGCTGTTTTTT	CATSRPGTVFGTGELFF	-	TRBD1	TRBV15	TRBJ2-2
TGTGCCAGCAGTCCCTGGACAGTGTCTGATGGCTACACCTTC	CASSPWTVSDGYTF	once	-	TRBV2	TRBJ1-2
TGCGCCAGCAGCGAAGGCTATCTAGCCAAAAACATTCAGTACTTC	CASSEGYLAKNIQYF	-	-	TRBV5-1	TRBJ2-4
TGTGCCTGGAGTACCGGGGCCCACTCTGGAAACACCATATATTTT	CAWSTGAHSGNTIYF	-	-	TRBV30	TRBJ1-3
TGTGCCAGCAGCTTAGGGCGGGGGGCCTATGATACGCAGTATTTT	CASSLGRGAYDTQYF	-	TRBD2	TRBV7-2	TRBJ2-3
TGTGCCAGCAGCTTAGTGGCAGGGGTCACTGAAGCTTTCTTT	CASSLVAGVTEAFF	-	-	TRBV11-2	TRBJ1-1
TGTGCCATCAGGTCGGTTTCTGATTTGAACACTGAAGCTTTCTTT	CAIRSVSDLNTEAFF	-	-	TRBV10-3	TRBJ1-1
TGTGCCAGCAGTGAAGTCATGGGGGTCGGCACCGGGGAGCTGTTTTTT	CASSEVMGVGTGELFF	-	-	TRBV25-1	TRBJ2-2
TGTGCCAGCAGTCCTACGGGACAGGGATACTACGAGCAGTACTTC	CASSPTGQGYYEQYF	-	TRBD1	TRBV6-5	TRBJ2-7
TGTGCCAGCAGTGATAGGGGGACTAGACAAGAGACCCAGTACTTC	CASSDRGTRQETQYF	-	TRBD2	TRBV2	TRBJ2-5
TGTGCCAGCAGTTCCCCCCGGGACAGCCCCACAGATACGCAGTATTTT	CASSSPRDSPTDTQYF	-	TRBD1	TRBV25-1	TRBJ2-3
TGTGCCATCGGGAAAGCCGGGAAAGAAAAACTGTTTTTT	CAIGKAGKEKLFF	once	-	TRBV10-3	TRBJ1-4
TGTGCCAGCAGCGTAGTACCAGCGGGGGGCACAGATACGCAGTATTTT	CASSVVPAGGTDTQYF	-	TRBD2	TRBV9	TRBJ2-3
TGTGCCTGGAGTTCGAAGGGGGCACAGCCCCAGCATTTT	CAWSSKGAQPQHF	-	TRBD1	TRBV30	TRBJ1-5
TGTGCCAGCAGTGAAGTAGGGGGGGCGGGTCAGCCCCAGCATTTT	CASSEVGGAGQPQHF	-	-	TRBV6-1	TRBJ1-5